The 25 T cell receptor beta chains listed next were all sequenced from one sample in a study of blood T cell repertoires in COVID-19. Measured with immunoSEQ multiplex PCR; TCRdb has only the in-frame clones, and not every one. The data show more than 250,000 clones, roughly 84% seen once. The sequenced material came from peripheral blood. All receptors derive from a man aged 45-65 years with active or convalescent COVID-19.

The chain combines TRBV5-1 with TRBJ1-1; TRBD1 matches 7 bases. The CDR3 sequence is 13 residues long. The germline gives CDR1 SGHRS, CDR2 YFSETQ. The trim removed 5 bases at V and 8 bases at J, leaving 9 bases unmatched. CDR3 in amino acids: CASRDIWDSEAFF. CDR3 nucleotide sequence: TGCGCCAGCAGGGACATTTGGGACAGCGAAGCTTTCTTT. Variable domain in full (rest from reference TRBV5-1 and TRBJ1-1): KAGVTQTPRYLIKTRGQQVTLSCSPISGHRSVSWYQQTPGQGLQFLFEYFSETQRNKGNFPGRFSGRQFSNSRSEMNVSTLELGDSALYLCASRDIWDSEAFFGQGTRLTVV.

The chain links TRBV4-1 to TRBJ2-5, with 9 bases aligning to TRBD1. CDR1 and CDR2 from the germline V gene are MGHRA and YSYEKL. After removal of 7 bases from V and 5 bases from J, the junction contained 11 bases not matched to a gene. The CDR3 covers 15 residues. The CDR3 bases are TGCGCCAGCACCCTATCGACAGGGGGTGTGGAGACCCAGTACTTC. Amino acid sequence: CASTLSTGGVETQYF.

This chain uses TRBV2 with TRBJ2-2; 11 bases line up with TRBD2. CDR1 is SNHLY and CDR2 is FYNNEI in the germline V gene. V gave up 10 bases and J gave up 9 bases; unmatched junction bases: 13. The CDR3 runs 15 residues. The CDR3 sequence is CATRYGTSGHRELFF. The CDR3 coding sequence is TGTGCCACCCGATACGGGACTAGCGGCCACCGGGAGCTGTTTTTT.

J is TRBJ1-3 and V is TRBV30; TRBD1 might be the D (5 bases). Germline values: CDR1 GTSNPN, CDR2 SVGIG (reference sequence). The CDR3 runs to 14 residues. V dropped 2 bases and J dropped 4 bases, with 12 bases sitting between them. CDR3 sequence: CAWSSGGSGNTIYF. In DNA form, the CDR3 reads TGTGCCTGGAGTTCGGGGGGATCGGGAAACACCATATATTTT.

This sequence joins TRBV19 and TRBJ2-1, with TRBD2 identical over 8 bases. Germline values: CDR1 LNHDA, CDR2 SQIVND (reference sequence). V lost 6 bases and J lost 7; bases outside the gene matches: 5. This CDR3 comprises 13 residues. In nucleotides, the CDR3 is TGTGCCAGTAGGTTAGCGGGATTAAATGAGCAGTTCTTC. Translation: CASRLAGLNEQFF.

The count of this clone is one. The rearrangement joins TRBV29-1 to TRBJ1-1; D remains unclear. This CDR3 is built from 12 residues. Germline V lookup: CDR1 SQVTM, CDR2 ANQGSEA. Trimming removed 4 bases from V and 6 bases from J, with 12 bases in between. The CDR3 spells CSVGGELAEAFF. The CDR3 DNA reads TGCAGCGTTGGGGGAGAACTGGCTGAAGCTTTCTTT.

This chain uses TRBV14 with TRBJ2-5; D is undetermined. Germline CDR1 is SGHDN and CDR2 is FVKESK. The CDR3 length is 16 residues. V was cut by 0 bases and J by 4 bases, with 15 bases left in between. The CDR3 reads CASSQDLVGIGETQYF. The CDR3 region has the DNA TGTGCCAGCAGCCAAGACCTAGTCGGAATAGGAGAGACCCAGTACTTC. Complete variable domain (other parts from reference TRBV14 and TRBJ2-5): EAGVTQFPSHSVIEKGQTVTLRCDPISGHDNLYWYRRVMGKEIKFLLHFVKESKQDESGMPNNRFLAERTGGTYSTLKVQPAELEDSGVYFCASSQDLVGIGETQYFGPGTRLLVL.

This clone has a count of ten or more. The chain uses TRBV10-1 and TRBJ2-7, with D perhaps matching TRBD1 (5 bases). This CDR3 is 16 amino acids long. In germline, CDR1 is WNHNN, CDR2 SYGVQD (reference sequence). Trimming shortened V by 8 bases and J by 0 bases, and 20 bases separated the two germline ends. The CDR3: CASPWRESRGSYEQYF. The CDR3 nucleotides are TGCGCCAGCCCGTGGCGAGAGTCAAGGGGCTCCTACGAGCAGTACTTC.

Here the CDR3 DNA reads TGTGCCATCAGGACACAGGGGAACACTGAAGCTTTCTTT. It yields the protein CAIRTQGNTEAFF. The chain is built from TRBV10-3 and TRBJ1-1, with D tentatively TRBD1 (6 bases). There are 13 residues in the CDR3. V dropped 6 bases and J dropped 1 base, with 9 bases sitting between them. CDR1 is ENHRY, CDR2 SYGVKD, per germline.

The V and J genes are TRBV6-1 and TRBJ1-2, with D perhaps TRBD1 (6 bases). This CDR3 comprises 15 residues. The germline V gene encodes CDR1 MNHNS and CDR2 SASEGT. The V and J ends lost 0 bases and 1 base respectively, with 9 bases between them. The DNA of the CDR3 is TGTGCCAGCAGTGAAGCGGGGGGGCGTAACTATGGCTACACCTTC. This translates into CASSEAGGRNYGYTF.

The rearrangement joins TRBV19 to TRBJ2-7, with 12 bases lining up with TRBD2. J was trimmed by 7 bases and V by 5 bases; bases with no gene match: 3. Germline CDR1 and CDR2: LNHDA and SQIVND (reference sequence). The CDR3 runs 13 residues. DNA of the CDR3: TGTGCCAGTAGTCTCGGACTAGCGGGAGAGCAGTACTTC. It is translated as CASSLGLAGEQYF.

The chain uses TRBV4-1 and TRBJ1-1, with D unresolved. The CDR3 is 12 amino acids. Trimming cost V 4 bases and J 4 bases, with 7 bases left between them. Germline CDR1 reads MGHRA; CDR2 reads YSYEKL. In DNA form, the CDR3 reads TGCGCCAGCAGCCGCGTCGGCACTGAAGCTTTCTTT. Amino acid sequence: CASSRVGTEAFF.

The chain combines TRBV7-9 with TRBJ1-1, with a weak D call TRBD1 (5 bases). The CDR3 length is 14 residues. CDR1 SEHNR and CDR2 FQNEAQ come from the germline V gene (reference sequence). Trimming pared 6 bases from V and 1 base from J, leaving 12 bases between. The CDR3 loop is CASRNQGWNTEAFF. The DNA of the CDR3 is TGTGCCAGCAGGAATCAGGGTTGGAACACTGAAGCTTTCTTT.

This clone appeared a few times. Other nucleotide sequences in the sample specify the same CDR3. The chain carries TRBV15 and TRBJ1-5; D is possibly TRBD1 (6 bases). V lost 8 bases to trimming and J lost 6 bases, with 14 bases between them. CDR1 is LNHNV, CDR2 YYDKDF, per germline (reference sequence). The CDR3 sequence is 13 residues long. The CDR3 DNA follows: TGTGCCACCTCCAGGGGTAGGGGTCAGCCCCAGCATTTT. Translated: CATSRGRGQPQHF.

This chain connects TRBV5-1 to TRBJ2-7; D may be TRBD2 (5 bases). Germline CDR1 reads SGHRS; CDR2 reads YFSETQ. V lost 5 bases to trimming and J lost 2 bases, with 11 bases between them. The CDR3 runs 13 residues. This chain's CDR3 is CASSQTTPYEQYF. DNA for the CDR3: TGCGCCAGCAGTCAGACTACTCCCTACGAGCAGTACTTC.

Here the CDR3 reads CASSLRLAGASGELFF. As DNA, the CDR3 is TGCGCCAGCAGCCTCCGACTAGCGGGGGCGAGCGGGGAGCTGTTTTTT. The chain links TRBV4-1 to TRBJ2-2, with 12 bases identical to TRBD2. The ends lost 4 bases at V and 7 bases at J; junction bases unmatched: 7. CDR1 is MGHRA, CDR2 YSYEKL, per germline. There are 16 residues in the CDR3.

The chain combines TRBV28 with TRBJ1-2; 8 bases map to TRBD1. The germline gives CDR1 MDHEN, CDR2 SYDVKM. The V gene end was trimmed by 6 bases and the J gene end by 8 bases; junction bases not matched to a gene: 5. The CDR3 extends over 12 amino acids. The CDR3 here is CASSAGGRGYTF. In nucleotides, the CDR3 is TGTGCCAGCAGCGCAGGGGGCCGGGGCTACACCTTC.

The chain links TRBV19 to TRBJ1-3; D call uncertain. Between the trimmed V and J ends, which lost 7 bases and 0 bases, there was a span of 13 bases. The CDR3 runs to 15 residues. Germline V gene sequence: CDR1 LNHDA, CDR2 SQIVND (reference sequence). The CDR3 sequence: CASTEDGYSGNTIYF. In nucleotides, the CDR3 is TGTGCCAGTACCGAAGACGGGTACTCTGGAAACACCATATATTTT.

The chain joins TRBV5-1 to TRBJ2-2, with D possibly matching TRBD1 (6 bases). The CDR3 runs 16 residues. Germline CDR1 and CDR2: SGHRS and YFSETQ. With 1 base removed from V and 4 bases from J, the gap between germline ends came to 14 bases. The CDR3, as DNA: TGCGCCAGCAGCTTGACGCAGGGGTTAATCACCGGGGAGCTGTTTTTT. This translates into CASSLTQGLITGELFF.

The CDR3 spells CASSISGSSYNEQFF. The CDR3 region has the DNA TGTGCCAGTAGTATTAGCGGGAGCTCCTACAATGAGCAGTTCTTC. The chain is built from TRBV19 and TRBJ2-1; 9 nucleotides line up with TRBD2. This CDR3 has 15 residues. J lost 0 bases, V lost 3 bases, and 0 bases had no gene match. CDR1 is LNHDA, CDR2 SQIVND, per germline (reference sequence). Together with reference TRBV19 and TRBJ2-1, the CDR3 gives the full variable domain: DGGITQSPKYLFRKEGQNVTLSCEQNLNHDAMYWYRQDPGQGLRLIYYSQIVNDFQKGDIAEGYSVSREKKESFPLTVTSAQKNPTAFYLCASSISGSSYNEQFFGPGTRLTVL.

The chain links TRBV5-6 to TRBJ2-7; 7 bases fit TRBD2. Germline V gene sequence: CDR1 SGHDT, CDR2 YYEEEE. The CDR3 is 14 amino acids. The J segment lost 7 bases and the V segment lost 2 bases, leaving 9 bases of the junction unmatched. CDR3 DNA sequence: TGTGCCAGCAGCTTTTGGGGGGGAGACCCGGAGCAGTACTTC. It encodes CASSFWGGDPEQYF. Combining the CDR3 with reference TRBV5-6 and TRBJ2-7 gives the whole variable domain DAGVTQSPTHLIKTRGQQVTLRCSPKSGHDTVSWYQQALGQGPQFIFQYYEEEERQRGNFPDRFSGHQFPNYSSELNVNALLLGDSALYLCASSFWGGDPEQYFGPGTRLTVT.

This chain joins TRBV7-9 and TRBJ2-3, with 7 bases aligning to TRBD1. The V gene's germline CDR1 is SEHNR and CDR2 FQNEAQ (reference sequence). The CDR3 runs 15 residues. The junction had 7 bases not matched to a gene; V was cut back by 5 bases and J by 2 bases. CDR3 protein: CASSLQGVVTDTQYF. CDR3 nucleotides: TGTGCCAGCAGCCTTCAGGGGGTAGTCACAGATACGCAGTATTTT. Full variable domain (rest looked up from reference TRBV7-9 and TRBJ2-3): DTGVSQNPRHKITKRGQNVTFRCDPISEHNRLYWYRQTLGQGPEFLTYFQNEAQLEKSRLLSDRFSAERPKGSFSTLEIQRTEQGDSAMYLCASSLQGVVTDTQYFGPGTRLTVL.

This rearrangement joins TRBV30 to TRBJ1-2; 8 positions match TRBD1. Germline V gene data show CDR1 as GTSNPN and CDR2 as SVGIG (reference sequence). The CDR3 is 16 amino acids. The junction had 13 bases not matched to a gene; V was cut back by 3 bases and J by 4 bases. DNA of the CDR3: TGTGCCTGGAGCACTTACTCCAGGGGGCTGACCTATGGCTACACCTTC. Amino acid sequence: CAWSTYSRGLTYGYTF.

V and J are TRBV7-6 and TRBJ1-6; D remains ambiguous. CDR1 and CDR2 (germline): SGHVS, FNYEAQ. V was shortened by 0 bases and J by 10 bases, with 7 bases between the two germline ends. This CDR3 comprises 13 residues. The CDR3 reads CASSLARRSPLHF. CDR3 sequence (DNA): TGTGCCAGCAGCTTAGCGAGGCGGTCACCCCTCCACTTT.

This clone was observed a few times. The J gene is TRBJ2-3, the V gene TRBV29-1, with TRBD1 identical over 9 bases. The CDR3 length is 16 residues. V trimming: 0 bases; J trimming: 4 bases; junction bases outside the gene matches: 8. The germline V gene has CDR1 SQVTM and CDR2 ANQGSEA. The chain's CDR3 is CSVEDLVTGGADTQYF. DNA for the CDR3: TGCAGCGTTGAAGATCTGGTGACAGGGGGGGCAGATACGCAGTATTTT.